These 25 T cell receptor beta chains were sequenced from one sample in a study of vaccination and CD4 T cells after COVID-19. Once obtained from cultured CD4+ T cells, the DNA was sequenced using the Oncomine TCR Beta short-read assay. TCRdb fed the PCR reads into MiXCR, producing one record per CDR3 protein. Among around 10,000 distinct CDR3 sequences, roughly 46% were seen once, and the ten largest hold less than 45%. Their antigens are not known. Specified treatment: roughly nine-day PBMC culture with coronavirus spike peptide pools or control peptides (ViraFEST assay). The material sequenced was CD4+ T cells from blood, cultured in vitro. The receptors stem from a human donor who had recovered from COVID-19.

The table lists this clonotype with a few counts. This CDR3 is CSAPGQGAKDSGNTIYF. CDR3 nucleotides: TGCAGTGCTCCGGGACAGGGGGCAAAAGACTCTGGAAACACCATATATTTT. The chain is built from TRBV20-1 and TRBJ1-3, with 12 positions matching TRBD1. The length of the CDR3 is 17 residues. The germline V gene encodes CDR1 DFQATT and CDR2 SNEGSKA (reference sequence). The trim removed 5 bases at V and 0 bases at J, leaving 8 bases unmatched.

The J gene is TRBJ1-1, the V gene TRBV30; 8 nucleotides align to TRBD1. J was trimmed by 6 bases and V by 0 bases; bases with no gene match: 6. Per the germline V gene, CDR1 is GTSNPN and CDR2 is SVGIG (reference sequence). The CDR3 covers 14 residues. The CDR3 region is CAWSVRGRGAEAFF. CDR3 sequence (DNA): TGTGCCTGGAGTGTCAGGGGGCGCGGCGCTGAAGCTTTCTTT.

This clonotype was observed a few times. The rearrangement links TRBV20-1 to TRBJ1-1; D is possibly TRBD1 (5 bases). The germline V and J ends were trimmed by 4 bases and 1 base, with 10 bases remaining between them. Germline V gene data show CDR1 as DFQATT and CDR2 as SNEGSKA (reference sequence). The CDR3 is made up of 13 amino acids. CDR3 amino acids: CSAIITGNTEAFF. The CDR3 DNA is TGCAGTGCTATTATTACAGGGAACACTGAAGCTTTCTTT.

The rearrangement joins TRBV7-2 to TRBJ2-1, with D uncertain. V gave up 1 base and J gave up 13 bases, with 8 bases separating them. The CDR3 consists of 11 residues. Looked up from germline, CDR1 is SGHTA and CDR2 is FQGNSA. In DNA, the CDR3 is TGTGCCAGCAGCTTAGAGACCTACCAGTTCTTC. This gives the protein CASSLETYQFF. Supplemented by reference TRBV7-2 and TRBJ2-1, the full variable domain reads GAGVSQSPSNKVTEKGKDVELRCDPISGHTALYWYRQSLGQGLEFLIYFQGNSAPDKSGLPSDRFSAERTGGSVSTLTIQRTQQEDSAVYLCASSLETYQFFGPGTRLTVL.

The chain has TRBV20-1 and TRBJ1-2, with D unresolved. CDR1 DFQATT and CDR2 SNEGSKA come from the germline V gene (reference sequence). This CDR3 contains 12 residues. The germline V and J ends were trimmed by 1 base and 13 bases, with 16 bases remaining between them. CDR3 bases: TGCAGTGCTAGAGTGGTAGGAGGTAGTGCCACCTTC. Amino acid sequence: CSARVVGGSATF.

The chain carries TRBV11-3 and TRBJ2-5, with 9 bases aligning to TRBD2. Germline trimming cut 3 bases from V and 5 bases from J; bases unmatched to any gene: 19. CDR3 length: 19 amino acids. The germline CDR1 and CDR2 sequences are SGHNT and YENEEA. The CDR3 DNA reads TGTGCCAGCAGCTTTAGCCTAGCGGGGCACTCCGTTTTGGTGGAGACCCAGTACTTC. It is translated as CASSFSLAGHSVLVETQYF. Using reference TRBV11-3 and TRBJ2-5 for the parts outside the CDR3, the full variable domain is EAGVVQSPRYKIIEKKQPVAFWCNPISGHNTLYWYLQNLGQGPELLIRYENEEAVDDSQLPKDRFSAERLKGVDSTLKIQPAELGDSAVYLCASSFSLAGHSVLVETQYFGPGTRLLVL.

This chain links TRBV7-2 with TRBJ1-1; D unclear. The germline V and J ends were trimmed by 5 bases and 3 bases, with 13 bases remaining between them. The CDR3 has 14 amino acids. Germline CDR1 reads SGHTA; CDR2 reads FQGNSA. As DNA, the CDR3 is TGTGCCAGCAGCCCCCGGAGCGGATACACTGAAGCTTTCTTT. Translation gives CASSPRSGYTEAFF.

This clonotype was found a few times. The chain is built from TRBV5-1 and TRBJ2-5, with TRBD1 matching 9 bases. This CDR3 is 14 amino acids long. Germline V CDR1 and CDR2: SGHRS, YFSETQ. V lost 4 bases and J lost 5; bases outside the gene matches: 6. CDR3 bases: TGCGCCAGCAGCATGGGACAGGGTGAGGAGACCCAGTACTTC. Protein sequence: CASSMGQGEETQYF.

This clonotype showed up just a few times. The chain links TRBV6-1 to TRBJ1-5; D is undetermined. CDR1 MNHNS and CDR2 SASEGT come from the germline V gene. The CDR3 totals 13 residues. The V and J ends lost 5 bases and 5 bases respectively, with 10 bases between them. CDR3: CASSPNTDQPQHF. CDR3 bases: TGTGCCAGCAGTCCGAACACCGATCAGCCCCAGCATTTT.

This clonotype was found a few times. V is TRBV7-2 and J is TRBJ1-2; D is uncertain. CDR1 and CDR2 from the germline V gene are SGHTA and FQGNSA. This CDR3 has 16 residues. V shed 1 base and J shed 0 bases, with 12 bases lying between them. The CDR3 DNA sequence: TGTGCCAGCAGCTTAGAGCCCCGGGGAGCTAACTATGGCTACACCTTC. This translates into CASSLEPRGANYGYTF.

The rearrangement uses TRBV12-3 or TRBV12-4 and TRBJ2-6; 7 bases line up with TRBD1. V trimming: 4 bases; J trimming: 3 bases; junction bases outside the gene matches: 9. This CDR3 is 17 amino acids long. The CDR3 coding sequence is TGTGCCAGCAGTTCCGGGACAGTGTTGATTGGGGCCAACGTCCTGACTTTC. This sequence encodes CASSSGTVLIGANVLTF.

This chain links TRBV6-1 with TRBJ2-7; tentatively, D is TRBD2 (5 bases). Germline V lookup: CDR1 MNHNS, CDR2 SASEGT. Trimming removed 8 bases from V and 2 bases from J, with 16 bases in between. CDR3 size: 14 residues. The CDR3 loop is CASASQRGAYEQYF. DNA of the CDR3: TGTGCCAGCGCGTCTCAACGGGGTGCCTACGAGCAGTACTTC.

This clonotype showed up just a few times. The J gene is TRBJ2-5, the V gene TRBV7-6; 14 nucleotides align to TRBD2. Germline CDR1 reads SGHVS; CDR2 reads FNYEAQ. J lost 4 bases, V lost 7 bases, and 14 bases had no gene match. The CDR3 has 18 residues. In nucleotides, the CDR3 is TGTGCCAGCACCCCATCCGGGACTAGCGGGGGTCTGGGAGAGACCCAGTACTTC. As protein: CASTPSGTSGGLGETQYF.

J is TRBJ2-2 and V is TRBV12-3 or TRBV12-4; tentative D call: TRBD1 (6 bases). V lost 3 bases and J 0 bases, leaving 8 bases between the germline ends. This CDR3 spans 15 amino acids. The chain's CDR3 is CASSFQGTNTGELFF. For the CDR3, the DNA is TGTGCCAGCAGTTTTCAGGGGACGAACACCGGGGAGCTGTTTTTT.

This clonotype was recorded a few times. The V and J genes are TRBV7-9 and TRBJ1-1; D gene unclear. Trimming took 1 base from V and 5 from J, leaving 8 bases between them. CDR3 length equals 13 residues. Looked up from germline, CDR1 is SEHNR and CDR2 is FQNEAQ (reference sequence). CDR3 amino acids: CASSLEAGTEAFF. The CDR3 DNA reads as TGTGCCAGCAGCTTAGAAGCGGGAACTGAAGCTTTCTTT.

The chain is built from TRBV20-1 and TRBJ1-5; no firm D call. Germline loops: CDR1 DFQATT, CDR2 SNEGSKA (reference sequence). This CDR3 comprises 13 residues. Trimming took 6 bases from V and 9 from J, leaving 18 bases between them. CDR3 amino acids: CSAKSPGLGPQHF. The CDR3 DNA sequence: TGCAGTGCGAAGTCCCCCGGGCTAGGGCCCCAGCATTTT.

Remarks on this clonotype: An end of the junction does not agree with germline; a read error may underlie this. The V gene is TRBV12-3 or TRBV12-4, the J gene TRBJ2-3, with TRBD1 identical over 7 bases. This CDR3 region has 13 residues. The CDR3 is CASRKVGTDTQNF. As DNA, the CDR3 is TGTGCCAGCAGGAAGGTAGGGACAGATACGCAGAATTTT.

The genes are TRBV29-1 and TRBJ1-1; D remains ambiguous. V was trimmed by 5 bases and J by 0 bases, leaving 7 bases between them. This CDR3 is 12 amino acids long. Per germline, CDR1 SQVTM and CDR2 ANQGSEA. The CDR3 coding sequence is TGCAGCGTTAAGGAGCTGAACACTGAAGCTTTCTTT. This translates into CSVKELNTEAFF. The full variable domain, its missing parts supplied by reference TRBV29-1 and TRBJ1-1, is SAVISQKPSRDICQRGTSLTIQCQVDSQVTMMFWYRQQPGQSLTLIATANQGSEATYESGFVIDKFPISRPNLTFSTLTVSNMSPEDSSIYLCSVKELNTEAFFGQGTRLTVV.

The V gene is TRBV20-1, the J gene TRBJ2-6; TRBD2 matches 11 bases. The CDR3 has 17 amino acids. CDR1 and CDR2 (germline): DFQATT, SNEGSKA (reference sequence). Trimming removed 3 bases from V and 1 base from J; junction bases left unmatched: 5. CDR3 sequence (DNA): TGCAGTGCTAGGGGGACTAGCGGTTATTCTGGGGCCAACGTCCTGACTTTC. The encoded protein is CSARGTSGYSGANVLTF.

This clonotype was seen a few times. The V call is TRBV11-2, the J call TRBJ2-5, with 9 bases aligning to TRBD2. The germline V gene encodes CDR1 SGHAT and CDR2 FQNNGV. The CDR3 consists of 16 residues. After removal of 0 bases from V and 4 bases from J, the junction contained 6 bases not matched to a gene. The CDR3 here is CASSLDSKRGAETQYF. The CDR3 region has the DNA TGTGCCAGCAGCTTAGACTCCAAGCGGGGGGCAGAGACCCAGTACTTC.

The gene calls are TRBV29-1 and TRBJ1-5; D remains unclear. The V gene lost 4 bases and the J gene lost 5 bases, with 9 bases spanning the gap. The CDR3 totals 12 residues. Germline CDR1 is SQVTM and CDR2 is ANQGSEA. The DNA of the CDR3 is TGCAGCGTTGGTAATCCGGATCAGCCCCAGCATTTT. Translating it yields CSVGNPDQPQHF.

V is TRBV30 and J is TRBJ1-6; D not certain. Germline V gene lookup returns CDR1 GTSNPN and CDR2 SVGIG (reference sequence). CDR3 length: 19 amino acids. This CDR3 is CALQWSRSYSSSYNSPLHF. In DNA form, the CDR3 reads TGTGCTCTGCAGTGGAGCAGGTCGTACTCGAGCTCCTATAATTCACCCCTCCACTTT.

In this sample, this clonotype turned up a few times. The chain recombines TRBV5-6 with TRBJ2-4; D call uncertain. Per the germline V gene, CDR1 is SGHDT and CDR2 is YYEEEE. CDR3 length: 15 residues. Trimming took 4 bases from V and 1 from J, leaving 12 bases between them. The CDR3 DNA reads as TGTGCCAGCAGCCCTGGAACGGAGGCCAAAAACATTCAGTACTTC. Its translation: CASSPGTEAKNIQYF.

The V and J genes are TRBV6-1 and TRBJ2-7; D ambiguous. CDR3 length: 14 amino acids. V was clipped by 5 bases and J by 0 bases, with 11 bases between them. Per the germline V gene, CDR1 is MNHNS and CDR2 is SASEGT. Here the CDR3 DNA reads TGTGCCAGCAGTCTAAAGACGGGCTCCTACGAGCAGTACTTC. This gives the protein CASSLKTGSYEQYF.

The genes are TRBV4-1 and TRBJ2-5, with D maybe TRBD2 (6 bases). V shed 4 bases and J shed 5 bases, with 11 bases lying between them. Germline CDR1 reads MGHRA; CDR2 reads YSYEKL. The CDR3 runs 13 residues. The CDR3 DNA follows: TGCGCCAGCAGCCCAGGGCTAGCGGAGACCCAGTACTTC. Translating it yields CASSPGLAETQYF.